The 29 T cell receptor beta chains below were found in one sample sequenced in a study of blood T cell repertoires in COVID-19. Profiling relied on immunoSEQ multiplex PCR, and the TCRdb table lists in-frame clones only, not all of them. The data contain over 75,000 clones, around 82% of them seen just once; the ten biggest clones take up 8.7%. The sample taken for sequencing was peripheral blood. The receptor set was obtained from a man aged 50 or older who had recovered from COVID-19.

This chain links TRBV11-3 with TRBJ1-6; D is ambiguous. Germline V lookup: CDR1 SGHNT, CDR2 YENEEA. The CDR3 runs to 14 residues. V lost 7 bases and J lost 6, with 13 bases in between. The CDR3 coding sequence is TGTGCCAGCACTTTTGGCAGGTTTAATTCACCCCTCCACTTT. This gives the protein CASTFGRFNSPLHF.

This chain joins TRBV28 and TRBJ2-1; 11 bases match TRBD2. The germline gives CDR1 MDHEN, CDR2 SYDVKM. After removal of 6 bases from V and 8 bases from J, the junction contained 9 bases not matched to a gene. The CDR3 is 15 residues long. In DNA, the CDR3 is TGTGCCAGCAGAACTAGCGGGAGCCACTCTGATGAGCAGTTCTTC. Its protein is CASRTSGSHSDEQFF.

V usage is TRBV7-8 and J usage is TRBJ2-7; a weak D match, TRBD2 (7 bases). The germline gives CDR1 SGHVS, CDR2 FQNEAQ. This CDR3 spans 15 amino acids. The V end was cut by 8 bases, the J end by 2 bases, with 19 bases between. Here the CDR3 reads CASGRGGTVPYEQYF. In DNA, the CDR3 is TGTGCCAGCGGTAGGGGGGGGACGGTCCCCTACGAGCAGTACTTC.

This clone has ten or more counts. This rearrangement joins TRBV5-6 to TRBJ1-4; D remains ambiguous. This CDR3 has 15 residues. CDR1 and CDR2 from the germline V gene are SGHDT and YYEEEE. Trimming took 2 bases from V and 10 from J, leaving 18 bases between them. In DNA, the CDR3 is TGTGCCAGCAGCTTCCGGGTCCACCCCAACGGAAAACTGTTTTTT. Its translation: CASSFRVHPNGKLFF.

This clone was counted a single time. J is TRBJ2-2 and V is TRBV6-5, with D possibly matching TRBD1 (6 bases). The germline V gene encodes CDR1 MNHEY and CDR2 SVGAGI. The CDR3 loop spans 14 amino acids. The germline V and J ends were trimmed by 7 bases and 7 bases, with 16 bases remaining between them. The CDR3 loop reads CASTPGHFYGELFF. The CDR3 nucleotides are TGTGCCAGCACCCCGGGACACTTTTACGGGGAGCTGTTTTTT.

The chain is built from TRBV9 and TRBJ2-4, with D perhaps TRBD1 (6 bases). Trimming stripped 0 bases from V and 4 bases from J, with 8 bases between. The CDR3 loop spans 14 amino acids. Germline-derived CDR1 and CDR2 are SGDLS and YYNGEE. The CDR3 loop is CASSVAGEKNIQYF. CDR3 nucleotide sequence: TGTGCCAGCAGCGTAGCAGGGGAAAAAAACATTCAGTACTTC.

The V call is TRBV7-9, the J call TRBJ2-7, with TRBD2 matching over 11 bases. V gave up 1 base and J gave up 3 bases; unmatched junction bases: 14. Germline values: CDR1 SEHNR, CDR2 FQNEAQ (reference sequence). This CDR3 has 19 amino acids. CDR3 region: CASSLVSTFSGRALYEQYF. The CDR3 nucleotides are TGTGCCAGCAGCTTAGTCTCTACGTTTAGCGGGAGGGCCCTCTACGAGCAGTACTTC.

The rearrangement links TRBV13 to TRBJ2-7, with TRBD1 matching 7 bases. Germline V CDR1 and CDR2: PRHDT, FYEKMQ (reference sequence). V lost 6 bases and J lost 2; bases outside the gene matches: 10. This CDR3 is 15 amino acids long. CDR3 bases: TGTGCCAGCAGTTCCACACAGGGGCGCCCCTACGAGCAGTACTTC. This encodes CASSSTQGRPYEQYF. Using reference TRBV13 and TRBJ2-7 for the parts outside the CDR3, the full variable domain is AAGVIQSPRHLIKEKRETATLKCYPIPRHDTVYWYQQGPGQDPQFLISFYEKMQSDKGSIPDRFSAQQFSDYHSELNMSSLELGDSALYFCASSSTQGRPYEQYFGPGTRLTVT.

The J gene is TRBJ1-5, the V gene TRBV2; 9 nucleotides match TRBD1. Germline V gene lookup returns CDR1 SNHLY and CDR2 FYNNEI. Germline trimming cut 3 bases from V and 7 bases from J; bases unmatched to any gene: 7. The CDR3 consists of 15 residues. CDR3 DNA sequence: TGTGCCAGCAGTGAGGGACAGGGCGGAGGACAGCCCCAGCATTTT. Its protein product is CASSEGQGGGQPQHF. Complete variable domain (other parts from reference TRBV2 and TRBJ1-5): EPEVTQTPSHQVTQMGQEVILRCVPISNHLYFYWYRQILGQKVEFLVSFYNNEISEKSEIFDDQFSVERPDGSNFTLKIRSTKLEDSAMYFCASSEGQGGGQPQHFGDGTRLSIL.

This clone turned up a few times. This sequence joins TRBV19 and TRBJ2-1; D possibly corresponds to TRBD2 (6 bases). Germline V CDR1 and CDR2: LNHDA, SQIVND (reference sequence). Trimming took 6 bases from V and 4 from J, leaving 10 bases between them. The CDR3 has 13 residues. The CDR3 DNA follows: TGTGCCAGTAGAGTTGCGGGGTACAATGAGCAGTTCTTC. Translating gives CASRVAGYNEQFF.

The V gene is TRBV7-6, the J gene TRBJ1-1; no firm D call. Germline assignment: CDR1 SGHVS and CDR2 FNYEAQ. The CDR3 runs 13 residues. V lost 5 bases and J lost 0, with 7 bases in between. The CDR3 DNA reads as TGTGCCAGCAGCAATTCAATGAACACTGAAGCTTTCTTT. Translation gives CASSNSMNTEAFF.

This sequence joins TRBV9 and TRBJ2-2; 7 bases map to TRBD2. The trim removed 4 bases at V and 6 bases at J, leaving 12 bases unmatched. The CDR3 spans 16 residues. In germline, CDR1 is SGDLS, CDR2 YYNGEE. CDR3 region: CASSPGGSGGPGELFF. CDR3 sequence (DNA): TGTGCCAGCAGCCCCGGGGGGAGCGGTGGCCCCGGGGAGCTGTTTTTT.

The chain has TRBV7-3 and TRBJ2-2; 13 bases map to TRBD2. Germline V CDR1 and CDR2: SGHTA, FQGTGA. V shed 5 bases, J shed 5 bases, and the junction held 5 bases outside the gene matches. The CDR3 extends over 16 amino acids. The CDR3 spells CASSLTSGGYTGELFF. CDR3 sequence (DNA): TGTGCCAGCAGCCTGACTAGCGGGGGGTATACCGGGGAGCTGTTTTTT. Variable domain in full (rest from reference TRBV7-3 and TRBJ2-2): GAGVSQTPSNKVTEKGKYVELRCDPISGHTALYWYRQSLGQGPEFLIYFQGTGAADDSGLPNDRFFAVRPEGSVSTLKIQRTERGDSAVYLCASSLTSGGYTGELFFGEGSRLTVL.

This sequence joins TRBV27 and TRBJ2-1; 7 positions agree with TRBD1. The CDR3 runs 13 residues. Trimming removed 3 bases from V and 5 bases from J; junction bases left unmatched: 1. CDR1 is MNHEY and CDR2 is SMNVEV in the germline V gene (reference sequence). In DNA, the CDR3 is TGTGCCAGCAGTTTCGACAGGGACAATGAGCAGTTCTTC. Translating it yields CASSFDRDNEQFF.

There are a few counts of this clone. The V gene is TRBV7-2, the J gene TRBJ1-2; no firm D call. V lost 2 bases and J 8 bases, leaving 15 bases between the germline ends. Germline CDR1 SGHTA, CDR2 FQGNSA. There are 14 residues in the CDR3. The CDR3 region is CASSLIRKFRGYTF. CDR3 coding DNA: TGTGCCAGCAGCTTAATCCGGAAATTCAGGGGCTACACCTTC. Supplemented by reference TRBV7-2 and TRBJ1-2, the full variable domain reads GAGVSQSPSNKVTEKGKDVELRCDPISGHTALYWYRQSLGQGLEFLIYFQGNSAPDKSGLPSDRFSAERTGGSVSTLTIQRTQQEDSAVYLCASSLIRKFRGYTFGSGTRLTVV.

Here the CDR3 reads CASSERWERVTDGYTF. DNA of the CDR3: TGTGCCAGCAGTGAAAGGTGGGAGAGAGTTACAGATGGCTACACCTTC. V gene TRBV25-1 combines with J gene TRBJ1-2; D ambiguous. The CDR3 sequence is 16 residues long. Trimming removed 2 bases from V and 6 bases from J, with 19 bases in between. CDR1 and CDR2 (germline): MGHDK, SYGVNS.

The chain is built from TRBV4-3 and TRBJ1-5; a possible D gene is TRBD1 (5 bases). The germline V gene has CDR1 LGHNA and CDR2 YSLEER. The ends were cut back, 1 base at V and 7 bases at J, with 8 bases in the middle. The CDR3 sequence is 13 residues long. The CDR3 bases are TGCGCCAGCAGCCAAGGGCCAGGGCAGCCCCAGCATTTT. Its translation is CASSQGPGQPQHF.

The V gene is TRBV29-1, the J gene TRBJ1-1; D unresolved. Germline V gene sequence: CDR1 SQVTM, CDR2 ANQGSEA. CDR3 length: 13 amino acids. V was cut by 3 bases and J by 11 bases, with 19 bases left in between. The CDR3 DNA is TGCAGCGTTGATAGGCATGGGGTACAGCGGGCTTTCTTT. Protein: CSVDRHGVQRAFF.

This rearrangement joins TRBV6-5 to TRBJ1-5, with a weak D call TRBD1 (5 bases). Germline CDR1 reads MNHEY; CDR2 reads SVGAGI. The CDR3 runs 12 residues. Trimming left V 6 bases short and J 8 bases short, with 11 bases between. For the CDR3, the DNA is TGTGCCAGCAGGGGGGAGGGCGAGCCCCAGCATTTT. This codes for CASRGEGEPQHF.

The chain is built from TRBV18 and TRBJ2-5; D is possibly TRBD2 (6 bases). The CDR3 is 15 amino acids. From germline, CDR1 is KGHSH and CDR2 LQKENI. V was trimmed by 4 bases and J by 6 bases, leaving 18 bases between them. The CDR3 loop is CASSLYSGREKTQYF. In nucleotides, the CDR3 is TGTGCCAGCTCACTCTATAGCGGACGAGAAAAGACCCAGTACTTC.

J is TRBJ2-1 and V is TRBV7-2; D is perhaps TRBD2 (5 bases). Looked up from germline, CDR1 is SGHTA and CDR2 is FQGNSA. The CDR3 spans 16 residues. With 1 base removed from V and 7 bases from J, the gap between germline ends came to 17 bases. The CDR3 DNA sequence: TGTGCCAGCAGCTTAGGCCTAGCCGTAATTGGGAATGAGCAGTTCTTC. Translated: CASSLGLAVIGNEQFF.

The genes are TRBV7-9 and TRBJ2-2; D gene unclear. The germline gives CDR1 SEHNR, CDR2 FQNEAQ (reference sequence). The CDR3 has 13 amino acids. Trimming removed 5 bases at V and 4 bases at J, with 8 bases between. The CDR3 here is CASSSQSTGELFF. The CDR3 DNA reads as TGTGCCAGCAGCAGTCAGTCCACCGGGGAGCTGTTTTTT.

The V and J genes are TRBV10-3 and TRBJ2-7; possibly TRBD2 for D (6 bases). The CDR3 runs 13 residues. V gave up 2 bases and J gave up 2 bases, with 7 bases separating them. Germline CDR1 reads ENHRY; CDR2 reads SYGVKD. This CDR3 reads CAISEPGAYEQYF. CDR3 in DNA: TGTGCCATCAGTGAGCCGGGAGCCTACGAGCAGTACTTC.

The CDR3 loop reads CASSERGLGGNTIYF. The CDR3 nucleotides read TGTGCCAGCAGCGAAAGGGGACTCGGGGGAAACACCATATATTTT. The chain combines TRBV5-6 with TRBJ1-3; perhaps TRBD1 as D (5 bases). The germline V gene has CDR1 SGHDT and CDR2 YYEEEE. The CDR3 is made up of 15 amino acids. Trimming cost V 4 bases and J 4 bases, with 15 bases left between them.

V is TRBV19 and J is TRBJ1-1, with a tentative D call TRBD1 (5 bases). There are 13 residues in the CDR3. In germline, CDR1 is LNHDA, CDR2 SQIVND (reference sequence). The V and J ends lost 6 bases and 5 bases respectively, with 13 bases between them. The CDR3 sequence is CASRTDSRTEAFF. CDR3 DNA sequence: TGTGCCAGTAGGACAGACAGCAGGACTGAAGCTTTCTTT.

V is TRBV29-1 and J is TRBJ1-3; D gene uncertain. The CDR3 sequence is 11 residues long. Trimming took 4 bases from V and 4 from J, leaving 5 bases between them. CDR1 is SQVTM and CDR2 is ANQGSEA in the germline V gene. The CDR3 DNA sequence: TGCAGCGTTGCCCAGGGAAACACCATATATTTT. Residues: CSVAQGNTIYF.

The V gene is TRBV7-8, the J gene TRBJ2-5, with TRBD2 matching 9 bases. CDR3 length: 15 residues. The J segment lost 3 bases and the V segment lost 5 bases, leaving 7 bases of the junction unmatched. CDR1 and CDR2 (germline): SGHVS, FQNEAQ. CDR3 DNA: TGTGCCAGCAGCACTGTGACTAGCGGAAAAGAGACCCAGTACTTC. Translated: CASSTVTSGKETQYF.

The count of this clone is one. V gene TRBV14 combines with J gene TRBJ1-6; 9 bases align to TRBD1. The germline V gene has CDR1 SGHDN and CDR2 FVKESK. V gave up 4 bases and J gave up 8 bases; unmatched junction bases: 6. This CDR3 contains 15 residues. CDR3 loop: CASSRSDRGYSPLHF. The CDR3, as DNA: TGTGCCAGCAGCCGGTCGGACAGGGGTTATTCACCCCTCCACTTT.

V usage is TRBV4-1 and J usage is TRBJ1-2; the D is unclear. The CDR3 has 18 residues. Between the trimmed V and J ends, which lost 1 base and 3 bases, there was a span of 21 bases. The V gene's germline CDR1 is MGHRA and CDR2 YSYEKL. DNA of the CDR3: TGCGCCAGCAGCCAAGGTCCCCGCACCAACACGAACCACTATGGCTACACCTTC. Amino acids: CASSQGPRTNTNHYGYTF.